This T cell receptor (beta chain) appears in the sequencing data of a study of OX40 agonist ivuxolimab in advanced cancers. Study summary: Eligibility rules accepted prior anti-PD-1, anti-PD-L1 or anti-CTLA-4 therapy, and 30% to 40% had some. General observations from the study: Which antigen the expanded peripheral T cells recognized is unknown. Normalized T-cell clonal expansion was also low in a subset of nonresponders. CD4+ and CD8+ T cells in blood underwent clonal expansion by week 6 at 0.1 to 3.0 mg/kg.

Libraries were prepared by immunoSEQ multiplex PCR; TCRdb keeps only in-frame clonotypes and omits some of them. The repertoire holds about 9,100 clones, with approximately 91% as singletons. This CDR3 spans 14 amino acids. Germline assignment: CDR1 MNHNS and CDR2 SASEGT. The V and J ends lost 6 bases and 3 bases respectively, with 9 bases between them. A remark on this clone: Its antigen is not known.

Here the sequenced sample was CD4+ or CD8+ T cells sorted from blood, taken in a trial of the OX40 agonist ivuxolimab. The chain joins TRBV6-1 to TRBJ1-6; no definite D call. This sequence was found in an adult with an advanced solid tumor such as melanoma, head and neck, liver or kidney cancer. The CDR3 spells CASSAQSYNSPLHF. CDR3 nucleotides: TGTGCCAGCAGCGCACAGAGCTATAATTCACCCCTCCACTTT.